The 14 T cell receptor beta chains below all came from one sample that was sequenced in a study of shared clonotypes between healthy human individuals (dated by TCRdb to about 2020). To prepare the library, the immunoSEQ multiplex PCR assay was applied. The table was pulled from immuneACCESS by TCRdb, which kept in-frame rearrangements only. Such tables lose some clones; where checked, under half of the loss comes from unresolved V genes, and the rest has no known cause. This sample is represented by a few million clones; around 90% of them were singletons. Around 0.14% of the sample rests with the top ten. The sample comprised naive CD4+ T cells sorted from blood. The cell subset or site label of this sample denotes: CD45RA+ positively selected. Source of these receptors: a man younger than 30 in good health.

The rearrangement joins TRBV7-2 to TRBJ2-3; the D gene is possibly TRBD2 (6 bases). CDR1 and CDR2 (germline): SGHTA, FQGNSA. Between the trimmed V and J ends, which lost 1 base and 5 bases, there was a span of 16 bases. The CDR3 has 16 amino acids. The CDR3 nucleotides read TGTGCCAGCAGCTTAGGGGCGGGGTTAGATGGAGATACGCAGTATTTT. Translated, it gives CASSLGAGLDGDTQYF.

The chain recombines TRBV7-9 with TRBJ2-6; D may be TRBD1 (5 bases). V dropped 10 bases and J dropped 2 bases, with 12 bases sitting between them. Germline CDR1 and CDR2: SEHNR and FQNEAQ (reference sequence). CDR3 length: 14 amino acids. CDR3 sequence reads: CAISQGPGANVLTF. The CDR3 region has the DNA TGTGCCATCTCCCAGGGTCCTGGGGCCAACGTCCTGACTTTC.

The genes are TRBV7-8 and TRBJ2-1, with D hard to call. The V gene lost 7 bases and the J gene lost 4 bases, with 5 bases spanning the gap. This CDR3 is built from 11 residues. The germline CDR1 and CDR2 sequences are SGHVS and FQNEAQ. The DNA for the CDR3 is TGTGCCAGCACAGATTACAATGAGCAGTTCTTC. Translating gives CASTDYNEQFF.

The genes are TRBV6-6 and TRBJ1-4; D is undetermined. This CDR3 is 15 amino acids long. Trimming took off 6 bases at V and 5 bases at J, with 16 bases between the two ends. Germline assignment: CDR1 MNHNY and CDR2 SVGAGI (reference sequence). CDR3: CASSAISGLNEKLFF. As DNA, the CDR3 is TGTGCCAGCAGCGCAATCTCGGGCCTCAATGAAAAACTGTTTTTT.

This chain joins TRBV7-9 and TRBJ2-3; D uncertain. The CDR3 is 12 amino acids. The germline V and J ends were trimmed by 3 bases and 4 bases, with 5 bases remaining between them. Germline CDR1 and CDR2: SEHNR and FQNEAQ (reference sequence). The CDR3 loop is CASSFGSDTQYF. CDR3 in DNA: TGTGCCAGCAGCTTTGGTTCAGATACGCAGTATTTT.

This clone came up once. The CDR3 here is CASSPREGQNYQETQYF. DNA for the CDR3: TGTGCCAGCTCACCACGGGAAGGACAGAATTACCAAGAGACCCAGTACTTC. The rearrangement links TRBV18 to TRBJ2-5; weak D call: TRBD1 (6 bases). Germline CDR1 reads KGHSH; CDR2 reads LQKENI. V shed 1 base and J shed 0 bases, with 15 bases lying between them. The CDR3 has 17 amino acids.

The chain combines TRBV28 with TRBJ1-5; D remains ambiguous. Trimming took off 4 bases at V and 5 bases at J, with 6 bases between the two ends. This CDR3 has 12 amino acids. Germline V gene data show CDR1 as MDHEN and CDR2 as SYDVKM. The CDR3 here is CASSSVDQPQHF. CDR3 coding DNA: TGTGCCAGCAGTTCAGTGGATCAGCCCCAGCATTTT.

Concerning this clone itself: The sample carries other DNA sequences with the same CDR3. V usage is TRBV9 and J usage is TRBJ2-7, with D perhaps TRBD1 (6 bases). CDR1 and CDR2 (germline): SGDLS, YYNGEE. V was cut by 0 bases and J by 0 bases, with 7 bases left in between. CDR3 size: 14 residues. Written as DNA, the CDR3 is TGTGCCAGCAGCGTAGGGGACACCTCCTACGAGCAGTACTTC. Its protein product is CASSVGDTSYEQYF. Looking up the rest from reference TRBV9 and TRBJ2-7 gives the full variable domain: DSGVTQTPKHLITATGQRVTLRCSPRSGDLSVYWYQQSLDQGLQFLIQYYNGEERAKGNILERFSAQQFPDLHSELNLSSLELGDSALYFCASSVGDTSYEQYFGPGTRLTVT.

J is TRBJ2-7 and V is TRBV5-1, with TRBD2 identical over 8 bases. Looked up from germline, CDR1 is SGHRS and CDR2 is YFSETQ. CDR3 length: 14 amino acids. The ends lost 2 bases at V and 9 bases at J; junction bases unmatched: 10. CDR3 residues: CASSLGQGREGQYF. CDR3 in DNA: TGCGCCAGCAGCTTAGGACAAGGCCGGGAGGGGCAGTACTTC.

The chain recombines TRBV18 with TRBJ1-3; D is uncertain. CDR3 length: 17 residues. Deletions cut 2 bases from V and 0 bases from J, with 14 bases between. The germline gives CDR1 KGHSH, CDR2 LQKENI. For the CDR3, the DNA is TGTGCCAGCTCACCAAGCCATGGACTTAGCTCTGGAAACACCATATATTTT. It translates to CASSPSHGLSSGNTIYF.

The chain links TRBV6-5 to TRBJ2-5, with D possibly matching TRBD1 (6 bases). The CDR3 runs to 15 residues. The germline V gene has CDR1 MNHEY and CDR2 SVGAGI. Between the trimmed V and J ends, which lost 0 bases and 5 bases, there was a span of 13 bases. CDR3 sequence (DNA): TGTGCCAGCAGTTACTCCAGGGGACAATATGAGACCCAGTACTTC. It translates to CASSYSRGQYETQYF.

The chain employs TRBV28 and TRBJ2-2; D call uncertain. CDR3 size: 12 residues. Germline V lookup: CDR1 MDHEN, CDR2 SYDVKM. V shed 5 bases and J shed 7 bases, with 8 bases lying between them. As DNA, the CDR3 is TGTGCCAGCAGTCACTTGGGCGGGGAGCTGTTTTTT. Its translation: CASSHLGGELFF. Supplemented by reference TRBV28 and TRBJ2-2, the full variable domain reads DVKVTQSSRYLVKRTGEKVFLECVQDMDHENMFWYRQDPGLGLRLIYFSYDVKMKEKGDIPEGYSVSREKKERFSLILESASTNQTSMYLCASSHLGGELFFGEGSRLTVL.

This chain connects TRBV7-2 to TRBJ1-1; 7 bases match TRBD1. V was pared by 4 bases and J by 3 bases, with 5 bases of the junction left unmatched. The CDR3 loop spans 14 amino acids. Looked up from germline, CDR1 is SGHTA and CDR2 is FQGNSA. CDR3: CASSSRQGDTEAFF. The CDR3 bases are TGTGCCAGCAGCTCCAGACAGGGTGACACTGAAGCTTTCTTT.

The gene calls are TRBV5-4 and TRBJ2-3; D is possibly TRBD2 (6 bases). The germline V gene has CDR1 SGHNT and CDR2 YYREEE (reference sequence). The V and J ends lost 3 bases and 4 bases respectively, with 18 bases between them. The CDR3 is 16 residues long. DNA for the CDR3: TGTGCCAGCAGCTCCCCCTATCGGGAGCGGGCAGATACGCAGTATTTT. Its protein is CASSSPYRERADTQYF. The variable domain in full, completed from reference TRBV5-4 and TRBJ2-3, reads ETGVTQSPTHLIKTRGQQVTLRCSSQSGHNTVSWYQQALGQGPQFIFQYYREEENGRGNFPPRFSGLQFPNYSSELNVNALELDDSALYLCASSSPYRERADTQYFGPGTRLTVL.